This T cell receptor beta chain was recovered during a study of blood T cell repertoires in COVID-19 (dated by TCRdb to the early 2020s). Study-wide context: Collaborator samples came from the United States, Italy and Spain and covered acute and convalescent phases of COVID-19. The prospective study material was composed of cDNA or gDNA derived from T cells, B-cell-depleted T cells, or PBMCs. Deeply sampled blood TCRbeta repertoires from subjects exposed to, actively infected with, or recovered from COVID-19 were included in the dataset. A freely available public database, intended as a resource for researchers studying the immune response to SARS-CoV-2, is where the repertoires were released. The samples were drawn from two sources: the first 160 participants of the ongoing ImmuneRACE study, and fewer than 1,500 subjects contributed by 6 global collaborators. The sample metadata nearly always contained a de-identified subject ID, COVID-19 status, age in years and sex. HLA class I and class II types, where available, came from metadata supplied by the sample provider rather than from assay-based typing. What the work shows at the level of the full study, not this receptor alone: The quantity of clinical and demographic metadata differed by source and by participant and was supplied without curation.

As to this clone: Its antigen remains undetermined. The sample holds no much larger clone one base away, and base qualities are not on file.

Whole blood was collected in K2EDTA tubes by collaborating institutions according to the institutions' own protocols. For TCRbeta analysis, collaborators shipped samples as frozen whole blood, isolated PBMCs, or DNA extracted from either of those sample types. Unmatched junction bases come to 5, with V trimmed by 1 base and J by 2 bases. From the cysteine through the phenylalanine, the CDR3 covers 16 amino acids. The only DNA kept is the CDR3, 48 bases in frame from the first base. CDR1 SGHTA and CDR2 FQGNSA are derived from the germline V gene. The immunoSEQ Assay, a bias-controlled multiplex PCR, was used to amplify TCRbeta CDR3 regions from genomic DNA. The study's own analysis went as follows. Within the assay, amplification of reference gene primers was used to estimate how many nucleated cells each sample contained. Sequence reads were collapsed and filtered to measure the absolute abundance of every unique TCRbeta CDR3 rearrangement. For each sample, productive Simpson clonality was calculated by taking the square root of Simpson's diversity index across productive rearrangements. TCRdb took this table from immuneACCESS and kept in-frame rearrangements with V and J called. Such tables lack part of the clones; where checked against another copy, unresolved V genes explain under half of the gap, and the rest is unexplained. V, J and clone size are taken as reported in that table, and D and trimming were inferred from the DNA itself. The sample table lists about 74,000 clones, roughly 80% of them with a count of one. Of the sample, around 43% is held by the ten largest clones.

Sequencing was done on a sample of peripheral blood. Rearrangement joined TRBV7-2 to TRBJ2-3, and 8 junction bases match TRBD2. This sequence was found in a man older than 75 with acute or convalescent COVID-19. The sequenced DNA: TGTGCCAGCAGCTTAGGTGCGGGGGGCAACACAGATACGCAGTATTTT. Its protein product is CASSLGAGGNTDTQYF.